This is a list of T cell receptor beta chains from one sample in a study of blood T cell repertoires in COVID-19. Assay used: immunoSEQ multiplex PCR; TCRdb lists only in-frame clones, some missing. The sample shows 50,000 to 75,000 clones, 65% to 80% of them seen only once. The sequenced sample was peripheral blood. All receptors come from a human donor in a cohort sampled during active COVID-19. Both conserved end residues are part of each CDR3. A D gene is named only where the DNA matches it firmly. Only some rows state a clone size, as once, few, many or a class for expanded clones.

few TRBV18 TRBD1 CASSPRQGGEPQHF
NA TRBV15 NA CATSRGRQGNTGELFF
NA TRBV27 NA CASSALGTGGYTF
NA TRBV6-4 NA CASRSGAGFTGNTIYF
NA TRBV19 NA CASSIPFGRLGNQPQHF
NA TRBV28 TRBD1 CASRIRNAGQGRYEQYF
NA TRBV6-6 TRBD1 CASSPRSGTVYTDTQYF
NA TRBV28 TRBD1 CASSLSVRGEQPQHF
once TRBV7-2 NA CASSLHGGSSYNEQFF
NA TRBV18 NA CASSPSTGPVEKLFF
NA TRBV12-3/TRBV12-4 TRBD1 CASSSGQVTEAFF
NA TRBV2 TRBD1 CASRGQVQETQYF
NA TRBV7-3 NA CASSPDYSKNIQYF